This T cell receptor (beta chain) appears in the sequencing data of a study of cytomegalovirus exposure and HLA in healthy donors. With regard to this clone: No antigen is known for it.

Use of 60 Vbeta and 13 Jbeta primers characterized the PCR. Sequenced by immunoSEQ multiplex PCR; TCRdb stores in-frame clones only, minus some. The sample lists about 160,000 clones; more than 80% were seen once. Deletions cut 2 bases from V and 11 bases from J, with 7 bases between. CDR1 is MNHEY, CDR2 SVGAGI, per germline. The CDR3 loop spans 12 amino acids. The study's findings and limits: Upon later analysis, HLA-associated TCR beta chains proved more clonally expanded than other, equally common chains. Immune exposure information available was restricted to CMV serostatus. Follow-up analysis later connected one missense variant in DCLRE1C with trimming of TCR beta V- and J-genes.

Donors were nominally healthy when sampled, though unrecorded immune exposures were likely. The TCR comes from a woman younger than 45 in good health and CMV-seropositive. The rearrangement uses TRBV6-5 and TRBJ1-6; D gene ambiguous. Material: PBMCs. The CDR3: CASSYGGPPLHF. The CDR3 DNA reads as TGTGCCAGCAGTTACGGCGGTCCACCCCTCCACTTT.